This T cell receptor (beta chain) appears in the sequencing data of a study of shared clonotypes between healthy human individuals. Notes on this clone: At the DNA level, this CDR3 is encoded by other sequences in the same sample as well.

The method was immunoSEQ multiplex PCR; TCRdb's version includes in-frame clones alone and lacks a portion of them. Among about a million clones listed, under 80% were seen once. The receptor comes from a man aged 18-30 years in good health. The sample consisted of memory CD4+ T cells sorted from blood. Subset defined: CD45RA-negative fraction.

The CDR3: CSVEEAGYTF. The CDR3, as DNA: TGCAGCGTTGAAGAGGCTGGCTACACCTTC. This chain links TRBV29-1 with TRBJ1-2; D is unclear. V shed 0 bases and J shed 7 bases, with 3 bases lying between them. The CDR3 length is 10 residues. Looked up from germline, CDR1 is SQVTM and CDR2 is ANQGSEA.